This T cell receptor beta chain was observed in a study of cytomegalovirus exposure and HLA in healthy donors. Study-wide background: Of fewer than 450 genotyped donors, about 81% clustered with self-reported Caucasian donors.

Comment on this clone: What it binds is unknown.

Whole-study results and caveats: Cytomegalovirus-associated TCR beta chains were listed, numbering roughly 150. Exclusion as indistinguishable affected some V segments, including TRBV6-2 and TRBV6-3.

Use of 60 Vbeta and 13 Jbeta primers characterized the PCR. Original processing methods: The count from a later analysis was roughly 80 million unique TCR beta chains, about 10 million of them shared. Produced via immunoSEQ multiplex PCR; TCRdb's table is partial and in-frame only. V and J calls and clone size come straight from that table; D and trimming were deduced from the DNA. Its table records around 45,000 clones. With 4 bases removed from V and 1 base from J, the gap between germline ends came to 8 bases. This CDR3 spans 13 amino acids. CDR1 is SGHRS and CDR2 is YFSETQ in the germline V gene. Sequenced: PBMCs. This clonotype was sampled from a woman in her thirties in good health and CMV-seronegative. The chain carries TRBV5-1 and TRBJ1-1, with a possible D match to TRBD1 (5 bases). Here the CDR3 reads CASSSGQNTEAFF. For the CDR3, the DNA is TGCGCCAGCAGCAGTGGACAGAACACTGAAGCTTTCTTT. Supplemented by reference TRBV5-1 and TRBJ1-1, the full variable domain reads KAGVTQTPRYLIKTRGQQVTLSCSPISGHRSVSWYQQTPGQGLQFLFEYFSETQRNKGNFPGRFSGRQFSNSRSEMNVSTLELGDSALYLCASSSGQNTEAFFGQGTRLTVV.